This section outlines one T cell receptor beta chain sequence together with its context. Its antigen is currently not known. Base qualities are not recorded, but no much larger clone differs from it by a single base. The entry originates in a study of cytomegalovirus exposure and HLA in healthy donors (dated by TCRdb to about 2017). About the study as a whole: A later analysis indicated that the 110 or so validation repertoires were generated on the platform also employed for the 700 or so repertoires of the first cohort. The study aimed to test whether cataloging public T cell receptors could reveal signatures of past pathogen exposure. In addition to the first cohort of 666 subjects, a separate validation cohort of approximately 130 different subjects was used. To predict cytomegalovirus infection status, the study combined high-throughput TCR immunosequencing, statistical association of individual TCRs with disease status, and machine learning.

Summary of the overall study and its limitations: A later analysis had no HLA typing for the validation cohort, so co-occurrence there was scored across all 110 or so repertoires. Cytomegalovirus status was reported to be diagnosed by the classifier with high specificity and sensitivity in both the original and validation cohorts. The study gave a list of 150 to 200 TCR beta chains associated with cytomegalovirus. Most TCR sequences were observed very rarely across donors, whereas some public TCRs were present in many individuals. Subsequent analysis determined that TCRs grouped into clusters in the first cohort also showed a tendency toward co-occurrence across the roughly 110 validation repertoires, and approximately 94% of cluster scores exceeded 0. The authors suggested that the approach could potentially be generalized to other disease states and immunological phenotypes. Three of the identified cytomegalovirus-associated TCR beta chains were confirmed in vitro to be specific for cytomegalovirus antigens.

Library preparation used the immunoSEQ multiplex PCR assay. The source study handled its data this way. A statistical classification framework was built for diagnosing cytomegalovirus status from the catalog of TCR beta chain sequences. TCRdb retrieved this table from immuneACCESS and kept in-frame rearrangements only. Not all clones are present; in checked studies, unresolved V genes account for under half, and no reason is known for the remainder. The V and J calls and clone size were taken over from that table, and D and trimming were inferred from the DNA. The table for this sample lists 210,000 or so clones; almost 90% of them were counted only once. Around 3% of the sample goes to the ten largest clones. The donors were included in the validation cohort of 130 or so subjects, a group kept apart from the roughly 730-subject first cohort. The junction shows trimming of 5 bases on V and 6 bases on J, and the gene matches do not reach 5 bases of it. According to the germline V gene, CDR1 reads SGHNT and CDR2 reads YENEEA. Including cysteine and phenylalanine, the CDR3 has 14 amino acids. The CDR3 DNA has 42 bases and is translated from base 1.

Source material: PBMCs. The source of this sequence is a woman aged 18 to 35 in good health and CMV-seronegative. The receptor chain draws on TRBV11-3 and TRBJ2-7, and TRBD1 aligns with 12 junction nucleotides. The DNA sequence is given as TGTGCCAGCAGCGCGGGACAGGGGGCTGGCGAGCAGTACTTC. Translated, it reads CASSAGQGAGEQYF.